This T cell receptor (beta chain) came from a study of blood T cell repertoires in COVID-19. The method was immunoSEQ multiplex PCR; TCRdb's version includes in-frame clones alone and lacks a portion of them. Found here are some 130,000 clones, roughly 90% of them singletons; the top ten hold roughly 5%. Sequenced: peripheral blood. This sequence was found in a man in his sixties with COVID-19, enrolled during active disease.

CDR3 DNA: TGTGCCAGCAGTTCTCTCTCAGCGTTCTCCTACAATGAGCAGTTCTTC. Translation gives CASSSLSAFSYNEQFF. The genes are TRBV25-1 and TRBJ2-1; no clear D gene. The CDR3 has 16 residues. V lost 5 bases, J lost 0 bases, and 14 bases lay in between. Germline V CDR1 and CDR2: MGHDK, SYGVNS.